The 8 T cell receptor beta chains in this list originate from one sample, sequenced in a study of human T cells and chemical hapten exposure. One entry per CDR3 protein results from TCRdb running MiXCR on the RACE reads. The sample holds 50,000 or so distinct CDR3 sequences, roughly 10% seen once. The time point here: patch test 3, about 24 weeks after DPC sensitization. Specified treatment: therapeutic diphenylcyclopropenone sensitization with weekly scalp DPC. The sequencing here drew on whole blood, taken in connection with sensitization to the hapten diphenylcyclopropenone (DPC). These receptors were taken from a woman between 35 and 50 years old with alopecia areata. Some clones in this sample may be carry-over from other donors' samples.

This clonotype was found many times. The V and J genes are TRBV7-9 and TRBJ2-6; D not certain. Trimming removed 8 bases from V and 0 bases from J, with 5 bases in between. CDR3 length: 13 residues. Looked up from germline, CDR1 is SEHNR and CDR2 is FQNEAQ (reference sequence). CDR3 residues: CASRSSGANVLTF. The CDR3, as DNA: TGTGCCAGCCGAAGCTCTGGGGCCAACGTCCTGACTTTC. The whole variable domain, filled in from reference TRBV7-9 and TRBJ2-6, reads DTGVSQNPRHKITKRGQNVTFRCDPISEHNRLYWYRQTLGQGPEFLTYFQNEAQLEKSRLLSDRFSAERPKGSFSTLEIQRTEQGDSAMYLCASRSSGANVLTFGAGSRLTVL.

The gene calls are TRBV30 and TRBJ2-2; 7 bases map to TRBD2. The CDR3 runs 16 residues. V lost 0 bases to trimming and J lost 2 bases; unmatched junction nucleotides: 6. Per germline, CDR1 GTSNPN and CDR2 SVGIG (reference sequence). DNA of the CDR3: TGTGCCTGGAGTGTAGCATCTAGCGGCAACACCGGGGAGCTGTTTTTT. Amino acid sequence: CAWSVASSGNTGELFF.

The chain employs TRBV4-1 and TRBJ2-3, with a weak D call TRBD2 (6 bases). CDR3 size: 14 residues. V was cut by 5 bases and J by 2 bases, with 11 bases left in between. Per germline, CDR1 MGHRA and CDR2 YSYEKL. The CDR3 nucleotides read TGCGCCAGCAGCAAGGGAGGTTACACAGATACGCAGTATTTT. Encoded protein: CASSKGGYTDTQYF.

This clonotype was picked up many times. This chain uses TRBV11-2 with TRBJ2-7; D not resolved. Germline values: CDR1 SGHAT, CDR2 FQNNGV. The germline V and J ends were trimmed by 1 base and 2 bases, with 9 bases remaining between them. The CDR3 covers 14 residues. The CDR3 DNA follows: TGTGCCAGCAGCTTAGTTCCCAGTACCTACGAGCAGTACTTC. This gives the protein CASSLVPSTYEQYF.

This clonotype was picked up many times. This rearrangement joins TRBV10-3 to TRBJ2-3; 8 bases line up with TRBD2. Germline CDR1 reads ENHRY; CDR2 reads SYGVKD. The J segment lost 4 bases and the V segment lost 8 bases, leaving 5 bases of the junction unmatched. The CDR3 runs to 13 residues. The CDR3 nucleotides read TGTGCCATCGCGGGGGGTAACGCAGATACGCAGTATTTT. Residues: CAIAGGNADTQYF.

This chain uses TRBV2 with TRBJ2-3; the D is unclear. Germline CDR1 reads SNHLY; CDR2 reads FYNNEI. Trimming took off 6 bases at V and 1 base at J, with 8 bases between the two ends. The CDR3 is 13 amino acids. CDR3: CASSPEGTDTQYF. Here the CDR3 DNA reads TGTGCCAGCAGCCCCGAGGGCACAGATACGCAGTATTTT.

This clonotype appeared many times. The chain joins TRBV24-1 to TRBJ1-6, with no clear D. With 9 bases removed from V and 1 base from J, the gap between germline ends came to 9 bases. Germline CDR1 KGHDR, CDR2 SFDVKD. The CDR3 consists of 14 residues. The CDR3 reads CATLKGSYNSPLHF. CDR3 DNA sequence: TGTGCCACCCTAAAGGGTTCCTATAATTCACCCCTCCACTTT.

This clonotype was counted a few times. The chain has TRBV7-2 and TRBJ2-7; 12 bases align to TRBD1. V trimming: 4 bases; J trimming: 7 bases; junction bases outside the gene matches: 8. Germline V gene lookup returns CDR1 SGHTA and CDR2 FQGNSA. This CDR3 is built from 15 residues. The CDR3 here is CASSSRDRGPREQYF. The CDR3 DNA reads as TGTGCCAGCAGCTCCCGGGACAGGGGGCCAAGAGAGCAGTACTTC. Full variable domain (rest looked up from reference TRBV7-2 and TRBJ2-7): GAGVSQSPSNKVTEKGKDVELRCDPISGHTALYWYRQSLGQGLEFLIYFQGNSAPDKSGLPSDRFSAERTGGSVSTLTIQRTQQEDSAVYLCASSSRDRGPREQYFGPGTRLTVT.